The source of this T cell receptor (beta chain) is a study of blood T cells in healthy people across ages. PBMCs, at least 7 million per sample, were isolated. The CDR3 has 16 amino acids. The germline CDR1 and CDR2 sequences are MNHEY and SMNVEV (reference sequence). On this clonotype itself: Its antigen is still unknown.

Overall study findings and caveats: Observed TCR beta diversity showed a strong correlation with the percentage of naive T cells as measured by flow cytometry.

Primers used in a second PCR of about 6 to 12 cycles were a sample-barcoded 5' primer and a J-beta primer mix. Each cDNA molecule, via a template-switch adaptor with 12 random nucleotides, was tagged. Per sample, CDR3-containing paired-end reads numbered at least 2.5 million. One entry per CDR3 protein results from TCRdb running MiXCR on the 5' RACE reads. The sample records 380,000 or so distinct CDR3 sequences, roughly half being singletons. The sequencing sample was made of blood. This TCR was recovered from a man aged 60 to 75 in good health. This sequence joins TRBV27 and TRBJ2-4, with 12 nucleotides matching TRBD2. The DNA end is more similar to TRBJ2-7, so the J call may be wrong. CDR3 nucleotides: TGTGCCAGCAGCTTCCTCCTAGCGGGAGGGACCTACGAGCAGTACTTC. Translating it yields CASSFLLAGGTYEQYF.